This T cell receptor beta chain was recorded in a study of beta chain features in type 1 diabetes. Trimming took 7 bases from V and 14 from J, leaving 10 bases between them. Germline assignment: CDR1 SEHNR and CDR2 FQNEAQ (reference sequence). The CDR3 spans 9 residues. It was one heparinised blood draw, averaging about 116 mL, that each donor gave. Sorted CD4+ subsets: naive, central memory, regulatory, stem cell-like memory (CD45RO/CCR7/CD25/CD127/CD95/CD27 panel). As every portion of the isolated RNA was reverse transcribed, the sequencing read expressed TCRB transcripts. Measured with immunoSEQ multiplex PCR; TCRdb has only the in-frame clones, and not every one. The repertoire holds a few hundred thousand clones, approximately 15% seen once, with around 0.035% in the top ten. Details on this clone: The antigen is unknown.

Overall study results and limits: Shorter TCRB CDR3s, moderately but significantly so, marked every one of the four CD4+ subsets in Type 1 diabetes patients.

Source material: naive CD4+ T cells from blood. This receptor was identified in a man aged 30 to 39 in good health. V and J are TRBV7-9 and TRBJ2-3; D may correspond to TRBD1 or TRBD2 (5 bases each). CDR3 in DNA: TGTGCCAGCACCACGAGGGGGTATTTT. The encoded protein is CASTTRGYF.